Listed here are 11 T cell receptor beta chains from one sample, sequenced in a study of blood T cell repertoires in COVID-19. TCRdb's copy holds only in-frame clones and misses some; the assay was immunoSEQ multiplex PCR. The table lists 85,000 to 100,000 clones, 90% of them singletons. Material for sequencing was peripheral blood. The receptors stem from a man aged 60-69 years with acute or convalescent COVID-19.

The CDR3 loop reads CAWRRQGRNTEAFF. The CDR3, as DNA: TGTGCCTGGAGACGACAGGGAAGGAACACTGAAGCTTTCTTT. The chain uses TRBV30 and TRBJ1-1, with 7 bases identical to TRBD1. The CDR3 totals 14 residues. Losses at the gene ends were 3 bases for V and 1 base for J; bases not matched to a gene: 5. The germline CDR1 and CDR2 sequences are GTSNPN and SVGIG (reference sequence).

The CDR3 DNA reads TGTGCCAGCAGCGACAGGATCCGAAGCAATGAGCAGTTCTTC. Translation gives CASSDRIRSNEQFF. The gene calls are TRBV3-1 (or the pseudogene TRBV3-2) and TRBJ2-1, with D possibly being TRBD1 (6 bases). The V end lost 5 bases, the J end lost 6 bases, and 14 bases lay between the germline ends. Germline-derived CDR1 and CDR2 are LGHDT and YNNKEL (reference sequence). The CDR3 extends over 14 amino acids.

The chain employs TRBV5-1 and TRBJ2-3, with TRBD1 matching over 9 bases. Germline V CDR1 and CDR2: SGHRS, YFSETQ. The trim removed 5 bases at V and 5 bases at J, leaving 6 bases unmatched. This CDR3 comprises 14 residues. CDR3 DNA: TGCGCCAGCAGGGCCGGGACAGGGAGAGATACGCAGTATTTT. The encoded protein is CASRAGTGRDTQYF.

This rearrangement joins TRBV2 to TRBJ1-6, with 7 bases matching TRBD1. The CDR3 spans 13 residues. Germline values: CDR1 SNHLY, CDR2 FYNNEI. The trim removed 6 bases at V and 11 bases at J, leaving 7 bases unmatched. The CDR3 reads CASSLQGLPPLHF. The CDR3 DNA sequence: TGTGCCAGCAGCTTACAGGGGCTTCCACCCCTCCACTTT.

This clone occurred many times. The chain combines TRBV11-2 with TRBJ2-3; possibly TRBD1 for D (5 bases). CDR3 length: 16 residues. V was shortened by 5 bases and J by 3 bases, with 18 bases between the two germline ends. The V gene's germline CDR1 is SGHAT and CDR2 FQNNGV. The CDR3 nucleotides are TGTGCCAGCAGCCGACCGACAGTGCCCATGACAGATACGCAGTATTTT. Translated: CASSRPTVPMTDTQYF.

The chain links TRBV5-1 to TRBJ2-3, with TRBD2 identical over 10 bases. V lost 4 bases to trimming and J lost 2 bases; unmatched junction nucleotides: 7. Germline V lookup: CDR1 SGHRS, CDR2 YFSETQ. This CDR3 comprises 16 residues. The CDR3 spells CASSQAGGRSTDTQYF. CDR3 sequence (DNA): TGCGCCAGCAGCCAAGCGGGGGGGCGGTCCACAGATACGCAGTATTTT.

The V gene is TRBV27, the J gene TRBJ1-6, with TRBD1 matching 9 bases. The CDR3 loop spans 14 amino acids. Looked up from germline, CDR1 is MNHEY and CDR2 is SMNVEV (reference sequence). V shed 3 bases and J 8 bases; nucleotides not matched to a gene: 2. The CDR3 bases are TGTGCCAGCAGTTTCGACAGGGGGTATTCACCCCTCCACTTT. Its translation is CASSFDRGYSPLHF.

V gene TRBV5-6 combines with J gene TRBJ1-1; tentative D call: TRBD1 (6 bases). The CDR3 sequence is 13 residues long. CDR1 is SGHDT, CDR2 YYEEEE, per germline. Trimming stripped 5 bases from V and 6 bases from J, with 14 bases between. The CDR3 spells CASRPSGHPEAFF. The CDR3 nucleotides read TGTGCCAGCAGACCGTCGGGACACCCTGAAGCTTTCTTT.

The chain uses TRBV2 and TRBJ1-2; D unresolved. This CDR3 has 13 residues. Germline V lookup: CDR1 SNHLY, CDR2 FYNNEI. Trimming cost V 3 bases and J 8 bases, with 13 bases left between them. The CDR3 loop is CASSEDSLGGYTF. The CDR3 nucleotides read TGTGCCAGCAGTGAGGACTCTTTGGGCGGCTACACCTTC.

V gene TRBV9 combines with J gene TRBJ1-4; 9 positions agree with TRBD1. After removal of 2 bases from V and 3 bases from J, the junction contained 5 bases not matched to a gene. This CDR3 is 16 amino acids long. Germline-derived CDR1 and CDR2 are SGDLS and YYNGEE. CDR3 protein: CASSVGQGRSNEKLFF. CDR3 bases: TGTGCCAGCAGCGTCGGACAGGGGAGATCTAATGAAAAACTGTTTTTT. Filled out from reference TRBV9 and TRBJ1-4, the complete variable domain reads DSGVTQTPKHLITATGQRVTLRCSPRSGDLSVYWYQQSLDQGLQFLIQYYNGEERAKGNILERFSAQQFPDLHSELNLSSLELGDSALYFCASSVGQGRSNEKLFFGSGTQLSVL.

The chain couples TRBV29-1 to TRBJ1-1; possible D gene TRBD1, 6 bases. The V gene lost 3 bases and the J gene lost 5 bases, with 10 bases spanning the gap. Germline V gene sequence: CDR1 SQVTM, CDR2 ANQGSEA. The CDR3 consists of 12 residues. The CDR3 spells CSVDRGGTEAFF. Written as DNA, the CDR3 is TGCAGCGTTGACAGGGGTGGAACTGAAGCTTTCTTT.